This T cell receptor (beta chain) was profiled in a study of graft-versus-host responses after intestinal transplantation (dated by TCRdb to the early 2020s). Study-wide context: The transplants that recipients got were multivisceral, liver-intestinal, or isolated intestinal. The cohort enrolled approximately 24 intestinal transplant recipients, one of whom was a retransplant, and a few patients without pretransplant specimens were excluded. To identify alloreactive clones, pre-transplant mixed lymphocyte reaction products were sequenced and then compared with unstimulated pre-transplant donor and recipient T cells. Every recipient was given anti-thymocyte globulin induction, followed by roughly 3 years of maintenance tacrolimus and steroids. A peak of at least 4% donor T cells among recipient peripheral blood mononuclear cells was the definition used for donor T cell macrochimerism. Rather than going through the commercial service, samples from a few later patients were sequenced in-house on an Illumina MiSeq and processed with MiXCR. After intestinal transplantation, graft-versus-host and host-versus-graft alloreactive T cell clones were followed in the graft, circulation and bone marrow using bulk TCR-beta CDR3 sequencing. Results the study describes overall, beyond this receptor: Early after transplant, peak levels of circulating GvH clones were associated with declines in HvG clones. In the allografts of patients with donor T cell macrochimerism, GvH to HvG T cell clonal ratios were high. The conclusions were limited by the relatively low number and heterogeneity of the intestinal transplant patients. GvH clones were detected in recipient bone marrow, and some appeared earlier in ileal mucosa or blood, consistent with an intestinal mucosal origin.

Receptors were amplified or captured by the immunoSEQ multiplex PCR assay. High-throughput TCR-beta CDR3 sequencing of genomic DNA from most patients was performed by Adaptive Biotechnologies. Processing in the source paper ran as follows. TCR sequencing data were retrieved from Adaptive's ImmunoSEQ software for some 17 patients, whereas a few other patients were processed with MiXCR and VDJtools. Because the origin of CDR3 nucleotide sequences shared between donor and recipient could not be assigned, those sequences were removed. To be classed as alloreactive, a clone needed at least 2-fold expansion over unstimulated cells and a minimum CFSE-low frequency of 0.002% (template counts) or 0.001% (read counts). Mappable clones were those detected in sequenced pre-transplant spleen, lymph node, or MLR CFSE-low populations of the donor or recipient. The cumulative frequency of alloreactive clones was calculated as a percentage of all sequences, weighted by copy number. In TCRdb, the immuneACCESS table is reduced to in-frame sequences with V and J assigned. These tables do not hold every clone; where another copy was compared, an unresolved V gene accounts for under half, and the others remain unexplained. V and J calls and clone size come straight from that table; D and trimming were deduced from the DNA. For this sample the table gives over 60,000 clones, of which around 90% were detected only once. Roughly 6.3% of the sample belongs to the ten largest clones.

Bone marrow was aspirated after transplant from the posterior iliac crest or another site chosen by the physician. The CDR3 runs 14 residues from the cysteine to the phenylalanine. The kept DNA is CDR3 alone, 42 bases in frame from the first base. CDR1 and CDR2 were assigned from the germline V gene as SGHTA and FQGTGA. V is reduced by 0 bases and J by 1 base, leaving a spacing of 3 bases between them. In the case of this clone: No cognate antigen has been identified for it. No base qualities exist here, and no much larger clone lies one base off it.

The chain uses TRBV7-3 and TRBJ2-2, with an unclear D gene assignment. Sequenced material: bone marrow, taken 700 to 850 days after intestinal transplantation. The TCR was taken from a human patient who received an intestinal transplant, so some T cells may come from the graft donor. The nucleotides are TGTGCCAGCAGCTTAACTGGGAACACCGGGGAGCTGTTTTTT. The translation is CASSLTGNTGELFF.